A single sample gave rise to the 15 T cell receptor beta chains below, sequenced in a study of blood T cells in healthy people across ages (dated by TCRdb to the mid-2010s). The library was built by means of 5' RACE. TCRdb lists the instrument as Illumina HiSeq 2500. The second PCR ran for about 6 to 12 cycles and used a J-beta primer mix along with a sample-barcoded 5' primer. TCRdb reprocessed the public reads (quality trimming at Q25 with fastp, clone calling with MiXCR) and kept in-frame beta chains. Every entry covers one CDR3 protein and lists the most common genes and DNA from its rows. This sample comprises 580,000 or so distinct CDR3 sequences, around 48% of them detected only once. The leading ten clones occupy around 25% of the sample. Material: blood. The origin of the receptors is a man of 80 years or more in good health.

CDR3: CASSFSGPGANVLTF. CDR3 in DNA: TGCGCCAGCAGCTTCAGCGGCCCTGGGGCCAACGTCCTGACTTTC. The chain employs TRBV5-1 and TRBJ2-6; TRBD2 is a possible D gene (5 bases). The V gene's germline CDR1 is SGHRS and CDR2 YFSETQ. Trimming left V 2 bases short and J 2 bases short, with 8 bases between. This CDR3 has 15 residues. Using reference TRBV5-1 and TRBJ2-6 for the parts outside the CDR3, the full variable domain is KAGVTQTPRYLIKTRGQQVTLSCSPISGHRSVSWYQQTPGQGLQFLFEYFSETQRNKGNFPGRFSGRQFSNSRSEMNVSTLELGDSALYLCASSFSGPGANVLTFGAGSRLTVL.

Turning to this clonotype: The junction departs from germline at one end; a sequencing error may be responsible. V and J are TRBV5-1 and TRBJ1-1, with 8 bases aligning to TRBD1. Germline CDR1 SGHRS, CDR2 YFSETQ. The CDR3 totals 13 residues. CDR3: CASSRDRHTGAFF. The CDR3 DNA reads as TGCGCCAGCAGCCGGGACAGGCACACTGGAGCTTTCTTT. Full variable domain (outside the CDR3, taken from reference TRBV5-1 and TRBJ1-1): KAGVTQTPRYLIKTRGQQVTLSCSPISGHRSVSWYQQTPGQGLQFLFEYFSETQRNKGNFPGRFSGRQFSNSRSEMNVSTLELGDSALYLCASSRDRHTGAFFGQGTRLTVV.

This clonotype was observed a few times. The chain joins TRBV4-1 to TRBJ2-3, with TRBD2 matching 7 bases. Germline CDR1 is MGHRA and CDR2 is YSYEKL. There are 16 residues in the CDR3. After removal of 1 base from V and 2 bases from J, the junction contained 6 bases not matched to a gene. The CDR3 is CASSQVSGGYTDTQYF. CDR3 coding DNA: TGCGCCAGCAGCCAAGTTTCGGGGGGTTACACAGATACGCAGTATTTT.

V is TRBV29-1 and J is TRBJ2-2; D tentatively fits TRBD1 or TRBD2 (5 bases each). V was clipped by 7 bases and J by 2 bases, with 14 bases between them. The CDR3 has 14 residues. Germline V CDR1 and CDR2: SQVTM, ANQGSEA. For the CDR3, the DNA is TGCAGCGGAGGGGCAGCACACAACACCGGGGAGCTGTTTTTT. It specifies CSGGAAHNTGELFF.

V and J are TRBV25-1 and TRBJ2-7; possibly TRBD1 or TRBD2 for D (5 bases each). The J call is uncertain, as TRBJ2-5 better fits the DNA end. The germline V gene encodes CDR1 MGHDK and CDR2 SYGVNS. The CDR3 is made up of 15 amino acids. CDR3 DNA: TGTGCCAGCAGTGAGGGGGTAGTGCTCTTGGAGACCCAGTACTTC. This gives the protein CASSEGVVLLETQYF.

About this clonotype itself: Since a much larger clone is just one base distant, this may be a read error. This chain uses TRBV10-3 with TRBJ2-7, with D perhaps matching TRBD2 (5 bases). The germline V and J ends were trimmed by 0 bases and 5 bases, with 14 bases remaining between them. The CDR3 loop spans 15 amino acids. Germline CDR1 reads ENHRY; CDR2 reads SYGVKD. The CDR3: CAISESNPVGDEQYF. The CDR3 DNA reads TGTGCCATCAGTGAGTCGAATCCAGTCGGGGACGAGCAGTACTTC.

This clonotype was observed a few times. The V and J genes are TRBV3-1 and TRBJ2-4; a weak D match, TRBD2 (5 bases). The J call is in doubt because the DNA end fits TRBJ2-5 better. The CDR3 extends over 14 amino acids. Germline assignment: CDR1 LGHDT and CDR2 YNNKEL (reference sequence). CDR3 residues: CASSRAVAGETQYF. For the CDR3, the DNA is TGTGCCAGCAGCCGAGCGGTGGCAGGAGAGACCCAGTACTTC.

This clonotype was detected many times. V usage is TRBV5-1 and J usage is TRBJ1-1; unclear D gene. CDR3 length: 13 residues. With 0 bases removed from V and 0 bases from J, the gap between germline ends came to 3 bases. Looked up from germline, CDR1 is SGHRS and CDR2 is YFSETQ. The CDR3 DNA reads TGCGCCAGCAGCTTGGGTATGAACACTGAAGCTTTCTTT. Its translation is CASSLGMNTEAFF.

The chain joins TRBV7-2 to TRBJ1-2, with 9 bases fitting TRBD1. The V gene end was trimmed by 7 bases and the J gene end by 6 bases; junction bases not matched to a gene: 6. CDR3 size: 13 residues. Germline V gene data show CDR1 as SGHTA and CDR2 as FQGNSA. CDR3 residues: CASTRQGGDGYTF. CDR3 sequence (DNA): TGTGCCAGCACCAGACAGGGGGGGGATGGCTACACCTTC. Using reference TRBV7-2 and TRBJ1-2 for the parts outside the CDR3, the full variable domain is GAGVSQSPSNKVTEKGKDVELRCDPISGHTALYWYRQSLGQGLEFLIYFQGNSAPDKSGLPSDRFSAERTGGSVSTLTIQRTQQEDSAVYLCASTRQGGDGYTFGSGTRLTVV.

This clonotype was seen a handful of times. The chain carries TRBV20-1 and TRBJ2-1, with D possibly TRBD2 on 6 matching bases. This CDR3 has 17 residues. CDR1 is DFQATT, CDR2 SNEGSKA, per germline (reference sequence). Trimming pared 5 bases from V and 1 base from J, leaving 21 bases between. The DNA for the CDR3 is TGCAGTGCTCCACTACCCCTTGGCGGGGTATCCTACAATGAGCAGTTCTTC. Translation gives CSAPLPLGGVSYNEQFF.

V gene TRBV20-1 combines with J gene TRBJ1-6; D is unresolved. Germline CDR1 and CDR2: DFQATT and SNEGSKA (reference sequence). Between the trimmed V and J ends, which lost 3 bases and 4 bases, there was a span of 16 bases. CDR3 length equals 16 residues. The chain's CDR3 is CSARTRDGNYNSPLHF. The CDR3 nucleotides read TGCAGTGCTAGGACCAGAGACGGAAATTATAATTCACCCCTCCACTTT.

The chain uses TRBV25-1 and TRBJ1-2; D may be TRBD1 (5 bases). The length of the CDR3 is 13 residues. Germline assignment: CDR1 MGHDK and CDR2 SYGVNS. The V end was cut by 6 bases, the J end by 4 bases, with 12 bases between. In nucleotides, the CDR3 is TGTGCCAGCAGGGCTACAGGTATCTATGGCTACACCTTC. Translated: CASRATGIYGYTF.

As regards this clonotype: A junction boundary mismatches the germline segment, possibly from a read error. CDR3 nucleotides: TGTGCCACCAGTGACATCGACCTTGGATCAGGACCCCTCCACTTT. This gives the protein CATSDIDLGSGPLHF. This chain connects TRBV10-3 to TRBJ1-6; D gene unclear. Germline V gene sequence: CDR1 ENHRY, CDR2 SYGVKD. The CDR3 covers 15 residues.

The chain joins TRBV7-2 to TRBJ1-1, with a tentative D call TRBD1 (6 bases). CDR3 length: 13 residues. V gave up 4 bases and J gave up 5 bases, with 11 bases separating them. Looked up from germline, CDR1 is SGHTA and CDR2 is FQGNSA. The CDR3 DNA is TGTGCCAGCAGCTGGACAGAAACGACTGAAGCTTTCTTT. Protein sequence: CASSWTETTEAFF.

The count of this clonotype is one. The CDR3: CSASSPEGTDTQYF. Here the CDR3 DNA reads TGCAGTGCCTCTTCACCGGAGGGCACAGATACGCAGTATTTT. V usage is TRBV20-1 and J usage is TRBJ2-3; D perhaps matches TRBD2 (5 bases). There are 14 residues in the CDR3. Per germline, CDR1 DFQATT and CDR2 SNEGSKA (reference sequence). V was clipped by 6 bases and J by 1 base, with 14 bases between them.